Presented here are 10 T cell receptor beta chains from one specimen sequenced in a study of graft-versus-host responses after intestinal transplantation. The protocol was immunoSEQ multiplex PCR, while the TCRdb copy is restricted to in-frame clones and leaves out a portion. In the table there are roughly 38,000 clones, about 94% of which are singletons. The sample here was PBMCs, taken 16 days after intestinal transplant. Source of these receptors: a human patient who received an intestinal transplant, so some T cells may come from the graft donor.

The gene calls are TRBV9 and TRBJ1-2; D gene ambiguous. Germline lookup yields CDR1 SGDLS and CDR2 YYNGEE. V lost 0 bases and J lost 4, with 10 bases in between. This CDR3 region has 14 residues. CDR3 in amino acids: CASSVGFGSYGYTF. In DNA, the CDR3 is TGTGCCAGCAGCGTAGGTTTCGGAAGCTATGGCTACACCTTC.

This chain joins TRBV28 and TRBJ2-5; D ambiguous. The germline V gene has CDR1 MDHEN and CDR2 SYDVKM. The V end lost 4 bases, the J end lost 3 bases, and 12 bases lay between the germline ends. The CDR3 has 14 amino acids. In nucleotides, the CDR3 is TGTGCCAGCAGTTCGGCTGGGTCTGAAGAGACCCAGTACTTC. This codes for CASSSAGSEETQYF.

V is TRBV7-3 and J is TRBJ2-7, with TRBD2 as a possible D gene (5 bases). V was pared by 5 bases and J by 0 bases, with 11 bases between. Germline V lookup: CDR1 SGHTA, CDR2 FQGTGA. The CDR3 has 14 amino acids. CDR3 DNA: TGTGCCAGCAGCCCAACCGGGAACTCCTACGAGCAGTACTTC. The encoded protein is CASSPTGNSYEQYF.

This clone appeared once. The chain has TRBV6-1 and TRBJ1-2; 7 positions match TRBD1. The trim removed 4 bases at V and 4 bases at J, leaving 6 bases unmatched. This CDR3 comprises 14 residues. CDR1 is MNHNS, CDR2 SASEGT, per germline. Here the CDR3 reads CASSGTGSFYGYTF. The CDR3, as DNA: TGTGCCAGCAGTGGGACAGGATCATTCTATGGCTACACCTTC.

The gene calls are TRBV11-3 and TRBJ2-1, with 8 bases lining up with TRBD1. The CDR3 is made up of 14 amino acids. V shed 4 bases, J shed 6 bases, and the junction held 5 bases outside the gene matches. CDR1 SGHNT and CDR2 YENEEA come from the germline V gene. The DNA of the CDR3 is TGTGCCAGCAGCTCCCGGACAGGGCCCAATGAGCAGTTCTTC. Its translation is CASSSRTGPNEQFF.

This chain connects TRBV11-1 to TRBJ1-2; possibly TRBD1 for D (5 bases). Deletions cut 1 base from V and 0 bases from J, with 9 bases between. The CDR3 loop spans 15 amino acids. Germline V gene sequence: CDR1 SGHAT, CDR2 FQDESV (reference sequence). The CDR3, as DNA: TGTGCCAGCAGCTTAGAAGGGACTGCTAACTATGGCTACACCTTC. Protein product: CASSLEGTANYGYTF.

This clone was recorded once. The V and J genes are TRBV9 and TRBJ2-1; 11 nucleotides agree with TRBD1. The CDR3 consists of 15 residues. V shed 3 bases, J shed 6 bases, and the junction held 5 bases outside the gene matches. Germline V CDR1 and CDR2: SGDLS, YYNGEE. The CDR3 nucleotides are TGTGCCAGCAGCGACCGGGACAGGGGGTTCAATGAGCAGTTCTTC. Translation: CASSDRDRGFNEQFF.

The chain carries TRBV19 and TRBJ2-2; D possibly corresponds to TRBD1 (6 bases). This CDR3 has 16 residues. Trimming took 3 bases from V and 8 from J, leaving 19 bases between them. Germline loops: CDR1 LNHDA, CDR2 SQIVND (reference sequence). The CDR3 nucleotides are TGTGCCAGTAGTATCAGGACCGGGACAAATTATGGGGAGCTGTTTTTT. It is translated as CASSIRTGTNYGELFF.

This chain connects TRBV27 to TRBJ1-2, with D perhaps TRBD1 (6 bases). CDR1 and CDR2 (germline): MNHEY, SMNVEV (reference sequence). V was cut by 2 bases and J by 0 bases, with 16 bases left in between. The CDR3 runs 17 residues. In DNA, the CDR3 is TGTGCCAGCAGTTTAGGGGCAGGGGAAGGGTCTAACTATGGCTACACCTTC. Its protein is CASSLGAGEGSNYGYTF.

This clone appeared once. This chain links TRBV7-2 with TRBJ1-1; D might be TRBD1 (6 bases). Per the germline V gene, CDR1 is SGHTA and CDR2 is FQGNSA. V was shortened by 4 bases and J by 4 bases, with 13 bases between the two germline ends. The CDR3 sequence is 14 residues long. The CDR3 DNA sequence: TGTGCCAGCAGCTACAGGGCCATTAGCACTGAAGCTTTCTTT. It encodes CASSYRAISTEAFF.